The 29 T cell receptor beta chains reported below all come from one sample, sequenced in a study of blood T cell repertoires in COVID-19. Sequencing was performed with immunoSEQ multiplex PCR; in TCRdb, only in-frame clones are kept and a portion is missing. This table has roughly 99,000 clones, 89% appearing once. What was sequenced was peripheral blood. These receptors originate from a middle-aged man with active or convalescent COVID-19.

The chain uses TRBV19 and TRBJ2-7; 9 bases line up with TRBD2. The CDR3 consists of 15 residues. V shed 3 bases, J shed 2 bases, and the junction held 5 bases outside the gene matches. Germline V gene sequence: CDR1 LNHDA, CDR2 SQIVND (reference sequence). DNA of the CDR3: TGTGCCAGTAGTATTACTAGCGGGCCTGCCTACGAGCAGTACTTC. The encoded protein is CASSITSGPAYEQYF.

This clone was seen just once. The chain combines TRBV28 with TRBJ1-1, with D unresolved. Germline CDR1 reads MDHEN; CDR2 reads SYDVKM. The V end lost 10 bases, the J end lost 3 bases, and 15 bases lay between the germline ends. The CDR3 sequence is 13 residues long. The chain's CDR3 is CATAARRDTEAFF. The CDR3 DNA sequence: TGTGCCACCGCCGCGCGGCGCGACACTGAAGCTTTCTTT.

The rearrangement uses TRBV9 and TRBJ2-5; 11 nucleotides line up with TRBD2. The length of the CDR3 is 15 residues. Germline values: CDR1 SGDLS, CDR2 YYNGEE. With V trimmed by 0 bases and J by 4 bases, 2 bases remained unmatched. CDR3 sequence: CASSVGLAGSETQYF. The DNA of the CDR3 is TGTGCCAGCAGCGTAGGACTAGCGGGATCAGAGACCCAGTACTTC. The whole variable domain, remainder taken from reference TRBV9 and TRBJ2-5, is DSGVTQTPKHLITATGQRVTLRCSPRSGDLSVYWYQQSLDQGLQFLIQYYNGEERAKGNILERFSAQQFPDLHSELNLSSLELGDSALYFCASSVGLAGSETQYFGPGTRLLVL.

This clone showed up just once. The chain joins TRBV27 to TRBJ2-6; no clear D. Germline CDR1 MNHEY, CDR2 SMNVEV (reference sequence). Trimming pared 6 bases from V and 0 bases from J, leaving 3 bases between. The CDR3 extends over 13 amino acids. DNA for the CDR3: TGTGCCAGCAGCTACTCTGGGGCCAACGTCCTGACTTTC. Translating it yields CASSYSGANVLTF.

The chain links TRBV5-1 to TRBJ1-1; D gene unclear. The germline V and J ends were trimmed by 4 bases and 7 bases, with 11 bases remaining between them. CDR1 and CDR2 from the germline V gene are SGHRS and YFSETQ. CDR3 length: 12 residues. This CDR3 is CASSPNYIEAFF. CDR3 in DNA: TGCGCCAGCAGCCCGAACTATATTGAAGCTTTCTTT.

CDR3 residues: CASSVGLLSTDTQYF. DNA of the CDR3: TGTGCCAGCAGCGTAGGACTTCTAAGCACAGATACGCAGTATTTT. V gene TRBV5-4 combines with J gene TRBJ2-3, with D possibly matching TRBD2 (5 bases). CDR3 length: 15 residues. Germline V gene data show CDR1 as SGHNT and CDR2 as YYREEE (reference sequence). The ends were cut back, 4 bases at V and 0 bases at J, with 12 bases in the middle.

This clone was recorded once. The chain combines TRBV2 with TRBJ2-2, with a tentative D call TRBD1 (6 bases). The CDR3 spans 13 residues. V lost 6 bases, J lost 7 bases, and 12 bases lay in between. Germline V CDR1 and CDR2: SNHLY, FYNNEI. The DNA for the CDR3 is TGTGCCAGCAGAGGGGACATCCTCGGGGAGCTGTTTTTT. It yields the protein CASRGDILGELFF.

The CDR3 nucleotides read TGTGCCAGCAGCCGAGGACAGGGGGAGAGCTATGGCTACACCTTC. Translating it yields CASSRGQGESYGYTF. V usage is TRBV3-1 (or the pseudogene TRBV3-2) and J usage is TRBJ1-2; TRBD1 matches at 10 bases. Germline V lookup: CDR1 LGHDT, CDR2 YNNKEL (reference sequence). Trimming cost V 4 bases and J 4 bases; bases outside gene matches: 6. There are 15 residues in the CDR3.

This chain joins TRBV5-4 and TRBJ1-6; the D gene is possibly TRBD1 (5 bases). Per germline, CDR1 SGHNT and CDR2 YYREEE (reference sequence). This CDR3 spans 14 amino acids. V was trimmed by 2 bases and J by 8 bases, leaving 11 bases between them. The CDR3 reads CASSFGGDYSPLHF. In nucleotides, the CDR3 is TGTGCCAGCAGCTTTGGGGGGGATTATTCACCCCTCCACTTT.

The chain employs TRBV19 and TRBJ2-2; the match to TRBD2 covers 8 bases. CDR3 length: 13 amino acids. Trimming removed 9 bases from V and 1 base from J; junction bases left unmatched: 1. The germline gives CDR1 LNHDA, CDR2 SQIVND (reference sequence). The CDR3 coding sequence is TGTGCCAGGCTAGCGGGGAACACCGGGGAGCTGTTTTTT. This gives the protein CARLAGNTGELFF.

V and J are TRBV2 and TRBJ1-6; TRBD1 matches at 9 bases. After removal of 8 bases from V and 9 bases from J, the junction contained 8 bases not matched to a gene. From germline, CDR1 is SNHLY and CDR2 FYNNEI. The CDR3 contains 14 residues. The CDR3 nucleotides are TGTGCCAGCGTTGGTGGACAGGGGATTTCACCCCTCCACTTT. It codes for CASVGGQGISPLHF.

The chain carries TRBV30 and TRBJ2-7, with 8 nucleotides matching TRBD2. From germline, CDR1 is GTSNPN and CDR2 SVGIG (reference sequence). Trimming took 2 bases from V and 3 from J; bases not matched to a gene: 6. The CDR3 runs to 14 residues. DNA of the CDR3: TGTGCCTGGAGTACGGGGGGGTCCCGCTACGAGCAGTACTTC. Translating it yields CAWSTGGSRYEQYF.

The V and J genes are TRBV5-1 and TRBJ2-6; D remains ambiguous. CDR1 SGHRS and CDR2 YFSETQ come from the germline V gene. This CDR3 is built from 12 residues. With 7 bases removed from V and 4 bases from J, the gap between germline ends came to 6 bases. As DNA, the CDR3 is TGCGCCAGCTCTGAGGGGGCCAACGTCCTGACTTTC. It encodes CASSEGANVLTF.

The V gene is TRBV7-2, the J gene TRBJ2-2, with 7 bases aligning to TRBD2. The CDR3 runs 14 residues. CDR1 SGHTA and CDR2 FQGNSA come from the germline V gene. Trimming removed 4 bases from V and 4 bases from J; junction bases left unmatched: 3. The CDR3 region is CASSSGLPTGELFF. The CDR3 DNA follows: TGTGCCAGCAGCTCGGGACTACCCACCGGGGAGCTGTTTTTT. The whole variable domain, remainder taken from reference TRBV7-2 and TRBJ2-2, is GAGVSQSPSNKVTEKGKDVELRCDPISGHTALYWYRQSLGQGLEFLIYFQGNSAPDKSGLPSDRFSAERTGGSVSTLTIQRTQQEDSAVYLCASSSGLPTGELFFGEGSRLTVL.

This clone was detected once. The chain joins TRBV18 to TRBJ1-5; the match to TRBD1 covers 7 bases. V dropped 4 bases and J dropped 3; count of bases not matched to a gene: 9. Per germline, CDR1 KGHSH and CDR2 LQKENI. The CDR3 covers 16 residues. The CDR3 DNA reads TGTGCCAGCTCACGAGGGGGCGGTCGGGTCAATCAGCCCCAGCATTTT. The encoded protein is CASSRGGGRVNQPQHF.

This chain uses TRBV6-4 with TRBJ1-4; 11 bases agree with TRBD1. This CDR3 is 14 amino acids long. Germline CDR1 MRHNA, CDR2 SNTAGT. Trimming took 5 bases from V and 7 from J; bases not matched to a gene: 3. The CDR3 coding sequence is TGTGCCAGCAGTCCGGGACAGGGGGGTGAAAAACTGTTTTTT. As protein: CASSPGQGGEKLFF.

This clone has a handful of counts. V usage is TRBV28 and J usage is TRBJ2-6; 8 bases are a match to TRBD2. Trimming took 8 bases from V and 0 from J; bases not matched to a gene: 6. CDR1 and CDR2 from the germline V gene are MDHEN and SYDVKM. The CDR3 extends over 16 amino acids. DNA of the CDR3: TGTGCCAGCCTGGTCGGGAGGGCCTCTGGGGCCAACGTCCTGACTTTC. This gives the protein CASLVGRASGANVLTF.

The rearrangement joins TRBV7-9 to TRBJ2-1; 11 nucleotides match TRBD2. J lost 0 bases, V lost 3 bases, and 7 bases had no gene match. This CDR3 is 18 amino acids long. Germline-derived CDR1 and CDR2 are SEHNR and FQNEAQ (reference sequence). CDR3 nucleotide sequence: TGTGCCAGCAGCTTGAGGACTAGCGGGCTTAGCTCCTACAATGAGCAGTTCTTC. As protein: CASSLRTSGLSSYNEQFF.

The V gene is TRBV19, the J gene TRBJ1-2, with D possibly TRBD1 on 6 matching bases. This CDR3 comprises 15 residues. Per germline, CDR1 LNHDA and CDR2 SQIVND (reference sequence). V gave up 2 bases and J gave up 6 bases, with 16 bases separating them. As DNA, the CDR3 is TGTGCCAGTAGTATACCGCCGGGACATCTGAATGGCTACACCTTC. Translation: CASSIPPGHLNGYTF. The entire variable domain, with the rest obtained from reference TRBV19 and TRBJ1-2, is as follows: DGGITQSPKYLFRKEGQNVTLSCEQNLNHDAMYWYRQDPGQGLRLIYYSQIVNDFQKGDIAEGYSVSREKKESFPLTVTSAQKNPTAFYLCASSIPPGHLNGYTFGSGTRLTVV.

The chain combines TRBV15 with TRBJ1-4; D possibly corresponds to TRBD1 (6 bases). Germline lookup yields CDR1 LNHNV and CDR2 YYDKDF (reference sequence). V was trimmed by 2 bases and J by 7 bases, leaving 17 bases between them. This CDR3 contains 16 residues. The CDR3 here is CATSRPGGGEGEKLFF. The CDR3 DNA sequence: TGTGCCACCAGCAGACCGGGAGGGGGTGAGGGTGAAAAACTGTTTTTT.

This sequence joins TRBV28 and TRBJ1-5; 7 bases are shared with TRBD1. Germline assignment: CDR1 MDHEN and CDR2 SYDVKM. CDR3 length: 15 amino acids. V was clipped by 6 bases and J by 7 bases; unmatched bases: 12. CDR3 sequence: CASSSWDRPFQPQHF. CDR3 in DNA: TGTGCCAGCAGCTCTTGGGACAGACCTTTCCAGCCCCAGCATTTT.

The gene calls are TRBV25-1 and TRBJ2-3; 14 bases are a match to TRBD2. CDR3 length: 18 residues. After removal of 5 bases from V and 3 bases from J, the junction contained 10 bases not matched to a gene. Germline-derived CDR1 and CDR2 are MGHDK and SYGVNS. CDR3 in DNA: TGTGCCAGCAGTCTGACTAGCGGGAGGGCCTATGGGACAGATACGCAGTATTTT. Its translation: CASSLTSGRAYGTDTQYF.

The chain recombines TRBV3-1 (or the pseudogene TRBV3-2) with TRBJ1-5, with 10 bases that match TRBD1. The CDR3 is made up of 16 amino acids. Trimming removed 0 bases from V and 7 bases from J; junction bases left unmatched: 6. Germline V gives CDR1 LGHDT, CDR2 YNNKEL (reference sequence). CDR3 in amino acids: CASSQDIWTGGQPQHF. The CDR3 DNA is TGTGCCAGCAGCCAAGATATATGGACAGGGGGACAGCCCCAGCATTTT.

V usage is TRBV7-9 and J usage is TRBJ2-1; D is possibly TRBD2 (5 bases). Germline CDR1 reads SEHNR; CDR2 reads FQNEAQ (reference sequence). CDR3 size: 12 residues. The V and J ends lost 9 bases and 7 bases respectively, with 13 bases between them. In DNA form, the CDR3 reads TGTGCCAGGAGAGGGCGGAGGAATGAGCAGTTCTTC. It codes for CARRGRRNEQFF.

V and J are TRBV5-8 and TRBJ2-5, with 7 bases lining up with TRBD1. V shed 0 bases and J 2 bases; nucleotides not matched to a gene: 10. Germline CDR1 SGHTS, CDR2 YDEGEE. The CDR3 totals 17 residues. The CDR3 here is CASSLGFGQGDQETQYF. In DNA form, the CDR3 reads TGTGCCAGCAGCTTGGGTTTTGGGCAGGGGGATCAAGAGACCCAGTACTTC. The full variable domain, its missing parts supplied by reference TRBV5-8 and TRBJ2-5, is EAGVTQSPTHLIKTRGQQATLRCSPISGHTSVYWYQQALGLGLQFLLWYDEGEERNRGNFPPRFSGRQFPNYSSELNVNALELEDSALYLCASSLGFGQGDQETQYFGPGTRLLVL.

This sequence joins TRBV11-2 and TRBJ2-1; 8 positions agree with TRBD1. J was trimmed by 4 bases and V by 1 base; bases with no gene match: 3. The germline V gene encodes CDR1 SGHAT and CDR2 FQNNGV. The CDR3 loop spans 15 amino acids. CDR3 sequence: CASSLGTGPYNEQFF. CDR3 DNA sequence: TGTGCCAGCAGCTTAGGGACAGGGCCTTACAATGAGCAGTTCTTC.

The CDR3 DNA is TGTGCCAGCAGAGCGACGGCCCTAACGGTGGCCAACGTCCTGACTTTC. Encoded protein: CASRATALTVANVLTF. The genes are TRBV11-2 and TRBJ2-6; D unresolved. Germline V gene lookup returns CDR1 SGHAT and CDR2 FQNNGV. The length of the CDR3 is 16 residues. V lost 6 bases to trimming and J lost 6 bases, with 18 bases between them.

Points on this clone: Relative to the germline gene, one junction end is altered; a read error may explain this. The DNA of the CDR3 is TGCAGTGCTAGAGATGAGGGCGGGGACCTCTTC. Amino acid sequence: CSARDEGGDLF. The chain couples TRBV20-1 to TRBJ2-7, with a tentative D call TRBD2 (6 bases). The CDR3 spans 11 residues. Germline V gene lookup returns CDR1 DFQATT and CDR2 SNEGSKA (reference sequence).

V usage is TRBV11-2 and J usage is TRBJ2-7; 9 bases are shared with TRBD2. Germline V gene lookup returns CDR1 SGHAT and CDR2 FQNNGV. Germline trimming cut 4 bases from V and 2 bases from J; bases unmatched to any gene: 6. The length of the CDR3 is 15 residues. Here the CDR3 reads CASSSGLAITYEQYF. CDR3 nucleotides: TGTGCCAGCAGCTCCGGACTAGCGATCACCTACGAGCAGTACTTC.